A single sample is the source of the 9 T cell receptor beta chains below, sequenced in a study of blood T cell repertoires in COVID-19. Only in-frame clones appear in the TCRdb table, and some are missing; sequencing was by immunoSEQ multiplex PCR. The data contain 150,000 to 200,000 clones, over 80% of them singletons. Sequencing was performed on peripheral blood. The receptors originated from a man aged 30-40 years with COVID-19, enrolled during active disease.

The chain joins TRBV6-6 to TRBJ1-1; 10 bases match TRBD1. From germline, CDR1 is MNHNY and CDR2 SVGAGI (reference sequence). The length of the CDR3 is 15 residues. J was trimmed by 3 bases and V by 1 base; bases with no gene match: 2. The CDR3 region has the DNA TGTGCCAGCAGTTACTTGGGGACAGGGGACACTGAAGCTTTCTTT. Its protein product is CASSYLGTGDTEAFF.

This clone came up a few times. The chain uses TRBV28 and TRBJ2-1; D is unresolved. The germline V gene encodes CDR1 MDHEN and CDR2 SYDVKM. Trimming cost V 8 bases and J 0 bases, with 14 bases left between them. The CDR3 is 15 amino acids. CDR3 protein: CASGLDSSSYNEQFF. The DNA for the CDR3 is TGTGCCAGCGGATTAGACTCGAGCTCCTACAATGAGCAGTTCTTC.

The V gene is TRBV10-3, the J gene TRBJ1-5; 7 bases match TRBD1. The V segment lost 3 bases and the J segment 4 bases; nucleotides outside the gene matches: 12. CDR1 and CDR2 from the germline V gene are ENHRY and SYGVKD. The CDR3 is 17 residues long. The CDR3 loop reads CAISDRVRDSVNQPQHF. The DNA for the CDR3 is TGTGCCATCAGTGATAGGGTAAGGGACAGTGTAAATCAGCCCCAGCATTTT.

The DNA for the CDR3 is TGTGCCAGTAGTCGGACTAGCGGCTACAATGAGCAGTTCTTC. Protein: CASSRTSGYNEQFF. This chain links TRBV19 with TRBJ2-1; 10 nucleotides match TRBD2. The junction had 1 base not matched to a gene; V was cut back by 5 bases and J by 3 bases. This CDR3 spans 14 amino acids. Germline V lookup: CDR1 LNHDA, CDR2 SQIVND (reference sequence).

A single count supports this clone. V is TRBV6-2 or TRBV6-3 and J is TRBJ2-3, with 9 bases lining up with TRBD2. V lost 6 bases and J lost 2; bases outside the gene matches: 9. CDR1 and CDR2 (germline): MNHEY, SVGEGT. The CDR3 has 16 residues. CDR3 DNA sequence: TGTGCCAGCAGCCAGGGGCTAGCGGGGAACACAGATACGCAGTATTTT. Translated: CASSQGLAGNTDTQYF.

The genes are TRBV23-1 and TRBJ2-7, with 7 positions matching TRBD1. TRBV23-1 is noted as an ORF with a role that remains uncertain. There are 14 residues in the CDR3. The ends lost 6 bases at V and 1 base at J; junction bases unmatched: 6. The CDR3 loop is CASRTGRESYEQYF. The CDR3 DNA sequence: TGCGCCAGCAGGACAGGGAGAGAATCCTACGAGCAGTACTTC.

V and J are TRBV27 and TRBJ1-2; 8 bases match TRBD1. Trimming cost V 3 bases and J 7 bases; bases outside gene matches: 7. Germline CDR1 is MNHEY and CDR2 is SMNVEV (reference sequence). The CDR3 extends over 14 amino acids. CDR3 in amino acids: CASSLGQAAGGYTF. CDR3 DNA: TGTGCCAGCAGTTTGGGACAGGCCGCGGGTGGCTACACCTTC.

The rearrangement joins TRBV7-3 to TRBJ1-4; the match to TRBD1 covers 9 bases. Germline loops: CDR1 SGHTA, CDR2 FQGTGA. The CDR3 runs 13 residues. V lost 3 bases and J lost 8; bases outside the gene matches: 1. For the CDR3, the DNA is TGTGCCAGCAGCTTGACAGGGGGGGAAAAACTGTTTTTT. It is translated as CASSLTGGEKLFF. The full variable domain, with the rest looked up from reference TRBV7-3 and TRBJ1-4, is GAGVSQTPSNKVTEKGKYVELRCDPISGHTALYWYRQSLGQGPEFLIYFQGTGAADDSGLPNDRFFAVRPEGSVSTLKIQRTERGDSAVYLCASSLTGGEKLFFGSGTQLSVL.

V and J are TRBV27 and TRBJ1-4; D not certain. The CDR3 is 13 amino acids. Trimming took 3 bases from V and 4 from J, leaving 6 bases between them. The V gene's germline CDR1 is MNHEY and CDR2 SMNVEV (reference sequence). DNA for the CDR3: TGTGCCAGCAGTTTCCGGTATAATGAAAAACTGTTTTTT. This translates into CASSFRYNEKLFF. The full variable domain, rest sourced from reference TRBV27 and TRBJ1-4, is EAQVTQNPRYLITVTGKKLTVTCSQNMNHEYMSWYRQDPGLGLRQIYYSMNVEVTDKGDVPEGYKVSRKEKRNFPLILESPSPNQTSLYFCASSFRYNEKLFFGSGTQLSVL.